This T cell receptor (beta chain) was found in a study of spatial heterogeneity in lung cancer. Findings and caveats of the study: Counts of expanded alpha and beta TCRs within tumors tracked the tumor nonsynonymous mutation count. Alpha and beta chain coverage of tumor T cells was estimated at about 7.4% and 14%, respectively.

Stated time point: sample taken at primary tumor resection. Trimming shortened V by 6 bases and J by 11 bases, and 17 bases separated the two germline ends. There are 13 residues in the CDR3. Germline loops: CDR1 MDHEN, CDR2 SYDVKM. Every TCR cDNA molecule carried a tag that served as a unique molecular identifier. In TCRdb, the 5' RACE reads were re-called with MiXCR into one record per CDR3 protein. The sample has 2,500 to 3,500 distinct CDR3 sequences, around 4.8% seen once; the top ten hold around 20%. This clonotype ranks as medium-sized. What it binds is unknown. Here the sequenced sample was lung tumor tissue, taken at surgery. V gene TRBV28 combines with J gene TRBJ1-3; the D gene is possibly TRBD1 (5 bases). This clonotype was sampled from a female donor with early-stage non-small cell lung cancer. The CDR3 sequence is CASSPDSFGAIYF. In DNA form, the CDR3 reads TGTGCCAGCAGCCCCGACAGCTTCGGCGCCATATATTTT. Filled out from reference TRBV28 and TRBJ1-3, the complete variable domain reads DVKVTQSSRYLVKRTGEKVFLECVQDMDHENMFWYRQDPGLGLRLIYFSYDVKMKEKGDIPEGYSVSREKKERFSLILESASTNQTSMYLCASSPDSFGAIYFGEGSWLTVV.